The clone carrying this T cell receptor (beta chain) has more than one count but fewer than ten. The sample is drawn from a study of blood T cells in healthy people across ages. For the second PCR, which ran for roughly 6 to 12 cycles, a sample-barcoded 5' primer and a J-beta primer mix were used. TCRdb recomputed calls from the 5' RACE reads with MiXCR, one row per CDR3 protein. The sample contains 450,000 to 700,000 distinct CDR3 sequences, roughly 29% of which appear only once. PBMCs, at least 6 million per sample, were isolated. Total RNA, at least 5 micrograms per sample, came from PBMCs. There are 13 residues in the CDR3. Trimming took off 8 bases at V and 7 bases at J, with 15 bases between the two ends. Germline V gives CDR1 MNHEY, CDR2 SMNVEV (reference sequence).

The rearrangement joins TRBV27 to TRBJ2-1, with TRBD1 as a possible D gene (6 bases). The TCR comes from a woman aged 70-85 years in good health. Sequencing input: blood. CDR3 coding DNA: TGTGCCAGCCAACGAGGGGGACGGAATGAGCAGTTCTTC. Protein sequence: CASQRGGRNEQFF.